The 2 T cell receptor beta chains presented below share a single source sample, sequenced in a study of CXCR3-negative and CXCR3-positive naive CD8 T cells. Libraries of TRB cDNA were made by 5' RACE and carried UMIs. After re-calling the 5' RACE reads, TCRdb lists one entry per CDR3 protein, DNA absent. Here the sample table reports roughly 110,000 distinct CDR3 sequences. Their antigen targets remain unknown. Study results and limitations: CXCR3-positive naive cells carried more hydrophobic TRB CDR3s than CXCR3-negative ones.

Source material: naive CXCR3+ CD8+ T cells from blood. Documented subset: CD45RO-CCR7+CD27+CD95- naive CD8+ T cells expressing CXCR3 (TNR3+). All receptors derive from a human donor in good health. Some clones in this sample may be carry-over from other donors' samples.

The CDR3 is CASRFTGPIHEQYF. The chain joins TRBV28 to TRBJ2-7. The CDR3 is 14 amino acids. Per germline, CDR1 MDHEN and CDR2 SYDVKM.

The CDR3 sequence is CASSLVVNYNEQFF. The chain joins TRBV5-1 to TRBJ2-1. In germline, CDR1 is SGHRS, CDR2 YFSETQ. There are 14 residues in the CDR3. Full variable domain (remainder filled in from reference TRBV5-1 and TRBJ2-1): KAGVTQTPRYLIKTRGQQVTLSCSPISGHRSVSWYQQTPGQGLQFLFEYFSETQRNKGNFPGRFSGRQFSNSRSEMNVSTLELGDSALYLCASSLVVNYNEQFFGPGTRLTVL.